The 25 T cell receptor beta chains below come from one sample, sequenced in a study of blood T cells in healthy people across ages. The use of a sample-barcoded 5' primer and a J-beta primer mix characterized a second PCR of about 7 to 12 cycles. TCRdb reanalysed the 5' RACE reads using MiXCR and keeps one entry per CDR3 protein. The table shows roughly 2 million distinct CDR3 sequences, with roughly 50% occurring only once. Sample: blood. All receptors derive from a woman aged 40-49 years in good health.

In this sample, this clonotype turned up a few times. The V and J genes are TRBV3-1 and TRBJ2-1, with 11 bases identical to TRBD2. Looked up from germline, CDR1 is LGHDT and CDR2 is YNNKEL (reference sequence). This CDR3 region has 20 residues. The V and J ends lost 0 bases and 0 bases, in that order; junction bases with no gene match: 10. CDR3 region: CASSQDPGVLAGDSYNEQFF. The CDR3 bases are TGTGCCAGCAGCCAAGACCCTGGAGTACTAGCGGGGGACTCCTACAATGAGCAGTTCTTC.

A few counts support this clonotype. The rearrangement uses TRBV27 and TRBJ2-1; 12 bases match TRBD2. With V trimmed by 7 bases and J by 10 bases, 11 bases remained unmatched. This CDR3 is 15 amino acids long. The germline V gene has CDR1 MNHEY and CDR2 SMNVEV (reference sequence). The CDR3 here is CASIELAGGWGEQFF. For the CDR3, the DNA is TGTGCCAGCATTGAACTAGCGGGGGGCTGGGGGGAGCAGTTCTTC.

The chain is built from TRBV20-1 and TRBJ1-4; D may be TRBD1 (5 bases). Per the germline V gene, CDR1 is DFQATT and CDR2 is SNEGSKA (reference sequence). CDR3 length: 13 residues. Trimming stripped 4 bases from V and 0 bases from J, with 6 bases between. CDR3 nucleotide sequence: TGCAGTGCTACGACAGCAACTAATGAAAAACTGTTTTTT. Its protein product is CSATTATNEKLFF.

The chain has TRBV3-1 and TRBJ2-1, with a possible D match to TRBD2 (6 bases). The CDR3 covers 16 residues. Trimming stripped 3 bases from V and 0 bases from J, with 12 bases between. Germline CDR1 LGHDT, CDR2 YNNKEL (reference sequence). CDR3 loop: CASSHPTDYSYNEQFF. As DNA, the CDR3 is TGTGCCAGCAGCCATCCTACGGACTACTCCTACAATGAGCAGTTCTTC.

Concerning this clonotype: A junction boundary mismatches the germline segment, possibly from a read error. This sequence joins TRBV14 and TRBJ2-7, with TRBD2 matching 10 bases. CDR1 and CDR2 (germline): SGHDN, FVKESK. This CDR3 has 16 residues. The DNA for the CDR3 is TGTGCCAGCAGCCAAGAGGTAGCGGGGGGTCGCGGCGAGCAGTGCTTC. It specifies CASSQEVAGGRGEQCF.

The rearrangement joins TRBV7-2 to TRBJ1-2; 9 nucleotides line up with TRBD1. The germline gives CDR1 SGHTA, CDR2 FQGNSA. The CDR3 consists of 13 residues. V gave up 10 bases and J gave up 0 bases; unmatched junction bases: 3. The CDR3: CAKTGGSNYGYTF. The CDR3 DNA is TGTGCCAAAACAGGGGGCTCTAACTATGGCTACACCTTC. The complete variable domain, with remaining parts taken from reference TRBV7-2 and TRBJ1-2, reads GAGVSQSPSNKVTEKGKDVELRCDPISGHTALYWYRQSLGQGLEFLIYFQGNSAPDKSGLPSDRFSAERTGGSVSTLTIQRTQQEDSAVYLCAKTGGSNYGYTFGSGTRLTVV.

This clonotype appeared a few times. The chain uses TRBV12-3 or TRBV12-4 and TRBJ2-7; no clear D. This CDR3 spans 11 amino acids. V gave up 3 bases and J gave up 5 bases, with 5 bases separating them. The CDR3 protein is CASSFFDEQYF. CDR3 sequence (DNA): TGTGCCAGCAGTTTCTTCGACGAGCAGTACTTC.

This clonotype has just a few counts. The chain employs TRBV10-3 and TRBJ2-5; 12 bases match TRBD1. V lost 4 bases and J lost 5; bases outside the gene matches: 5. Germline-derived CDR1 and CDR2 are ENHRY and SYGVKD. This CDR3 has 15 amino acids. CDR3 coding DNA: TGTGCCATCAGTGGCGGGACAGGGGGCCGGGAGACCCAGTACTTC. It encodes CAISGGTGGRETQYF.

This clonotype was seen a handful of times. This chain links TRBV4-3 with TRBJ1-2; tentative D call: TRBD1 (6 bases). This CDR3 has 14 residues. The V end was cut by 4 bases, the J end by 5 bases, with 14 bases between. Germline CDR1 LGHNA, CDR2 YSLEER. CDR3: CASSRGVGQYGYTF. The CDR3 DNA sequence: TGCGCCAGCAGCCGAGGGGTCGGACAGTATGGCTACACCTTC.

The sample holds a few counts of this clonotype. The rearrangement uses TRBV20-1 and TRBJ1-5; D not resolved. V was shortened by 0 bases and J by 6 bases, with 6 bases between the two germline ends. The CDR3 totals 12 residues. Germline V CDR1 and CDR2: DFQATT, SNEGSKA (reference sequence). The CDR3 coding sequence is TGCAGTGCTAGAGATTTAGGTCAGCCCCAGCATTTT. Its protein product is CSARDLGQPQHF.

This clonotype was counted between two and nine times. The DNA for the CDR3 is TGTGCCAGCAGCTTAGGGCACAGGCAAGAGACCCAGTACTTC. Encoded protein: CASSLGHRQETQYF. V is TRBV5-5 and J is TRBJ2-5, with D possibly being TRBD1 (5 bases). Trimming pared 2 bases from V and 2 bases from J, leaving 10 bases between. The CDR3 contains 14 residues. The V gene's germline CDR1 is SGHKS and CDR2 YYEKEE (reference sequence).

The chain couples TRBV18 to TRBJ1-2, with TRBD1 matching 7 bases. Trimming removed 6 bases from V and 0 bases from J; junction bases left unmatched: 7. This CDR3 has 15 amino acids. Germline CDR1 KGHSH, CDR2 LQKENI. The CDR3: CASSLGQETNYGYTF. CDR3 DNA: TGTGCCAGCTCGCTTGGACAGGAGACTAACTATGGCTACACCTTC.

This clonotype was seen at least ten times. The chain uses TRBV5-1 and TRBJ2-1; 7 nucleotides align to TRBD1. In germline, CDR1 is SGHRS, CDR2 YFSETQ. The CDR3 sequence is 13 residues long. V shed 4 bases, J shed 5 bases, and the junction held 3 bases outside the gene matches. The chain's CDR3 is CASSLGTDNEQFF. The CDR3 DNA follows: TGCGCCAGCAGCCTGGGGACAGACAATGAGCAGTTCTTC.

The chain has TRBV10-2 and TRBJ2-1, with 12 nucleotides matching TRBD2. This CDR3 is built from 15 residues. The V segment lost 6 bases and the J segment 6 bases; nucleotides outside the gene matches: 6. Germline-derived CDR1 and CDR2 are WSHSY and SAAADI. The CDR3: CASRTGTSGLNEQFF. The DNA of the CDR3 is TGCGCCAGCAGAACAGGGACTAGCGGGCTCAATGAGCAGTTCTTC.

This clonotype was observed a handful of times. J is TRBJ2-5 and V is TRBV7-8; D is perhaps TRBD1 (6 bases). The CDR3 is 14 amino acids. The germline V and J ends were trimmed by 5 bases and 2 bases, with 12 bases remaining between them. From germline, CDR1 is SGHVS and CDR2 FQNEAQ. The CDR3 DNA reads as TGTGCCAGCAGCCGACAGGAGAGACAAGAGACCCAGTACTTC. Translating gives CASSRQERQETQYF.

This chain links TRBV7-8 with TRBJ2-1; 10 nucleotides agree with TRBD2. Germline V CDR1 and CDR2: SGHVS, FQNEAQ. Germline trimming cut 1 base from V and 5 bases from J; bases unmatched to any gene: 5. The CDR3 extends over 16 amino acids. The CDR3 loop reads CASSLGVAGGDNEQFF. The CDR3 DNA sequence: TGTGCCAGCAGCTTAGGTGTAGCGGGGGGCGACAATGAGCAGTTCTTC.

There are a few counts of this clonotype. The rearrangement uses TRBV28 and TRBJ1-2; 7 nucleotides agree with TRBD1. The CDR3 runs 12 residues. The V gene end was trimmed by 10 bases and the J gene end by 12 bases; junction bases not matched to a gene: 14. CDR1 is MDHEN and CDR2 is SYDVKM in the germline V gene. CDR3 in amino acids: CATGPRDRVDTF. The CDR3 bases are TGTGCCACCGGACCCCGAGACAGGGTGGACACCTTC.

This clonotype was recorded a few times. This rearrangement joins TRBV29-1 to TRBJ2-5, with TRBD2 matching 10 bases. The CDR3 sequence is 16 residues long. Trimming at V came to 6 bases and at J to 1 base, leaving 11 bases not matched to a gene. Per germline, CDR1 SQVTM and CDR2 ANQGSEA. Written as DNA, the CDR3 is TGCAGCGTCGGCTCCGGGACTAGCGCGTCCCAAGAGACCCAGTACTTC. Protein product: CSVGSGTSASQETQYF.

This clonotype came up once. This chain uses TRBV27 with TRBJ2-7, with unresolved D. Judging by the DNA end, TRBJ2-5 fits better; the J call may be wrong. Germline CDR1 and CDR2: MNHEY and SMNVEV (reference sequence). The CDR3 runs to 17 residues. The CDR3 reads CASSLLRPTGQIETQYF. In DNA form, the CDR3 reads TGTGCCAGCAGTTTATTGCGCCCGACTGGTCAAATAGAGACCCAGTACTTC.

This clonotype came up a few times. The chain uses TRBV4-2 and TRBJ2-3; weak D call: TRBD2 (5 bases). CDR3 length: 15 amino acids. V was clipped by 1 base and J by 4 bases, with 12 bases between them. CDR1 and CDR2 (germline): LGHNA, YNFKEQ. The CDR3 nucleotides are TGTGCCAGCAGCCAAGCTAGCTTTGGGGCAGATACGCAGTATTTT. This encodes CASSQASFGADTQYF.

This chain uses TRBV10-3 with TRBJ2-3; D is perhaps TRBD1 (8 bases). V was shortened by 10 bases and J by 4 bases, with 15 bases between the two germline ends. The CDR3 spans 13 residues. CDR1 is ENHRY, CDR2 SYGVKD, per germline. The CDR3 DNA sequence: TGTGCCACCCAGGGGGCGGGAGCAGATACGCAGTATTTT. It translates to CATQGAGADTQYF.

This clonotype has just a few counts. The J gene is TRBJ1-4, the V gene TRBV12-3 or TRBV12-4; maybe TRBD1 (5 bases). Trimming left V 0 bases short and J 5 bases short, with 13 bases between. This CDR3 has 16 residues. Written as DNA, the CDR3 is TGTGCCAGCAGTTTAGCACCGGGACGGAGGAATGAAAAACTGTTTTTT. Encoded protein: CASSLAPGRRNEKLFF.

This clonotype was found a few times. V gene TRBV27 combines with J gene TRBJ2-6, with 7 bases identical to TRBD1. The trim removed 6 bases at V and 5 bases at J, leaving 10 bases unmatched. The CDR3 loop spans 16 amino acids. From germline, CDR1 is MNHEY and CDR2 SMNVEV (reference sequence). The CDR3 reads CASSTGDSVRANVLTF. For the CDR3, the DNA is TGTGCCAGCAGCACAGGGGATTCTGTTAGGGCCAACGTCCTGACTTTC.

This clonotype was detected only a few times. This chain uses TRBV20-1 with TRBJ2-1; D unclear. Germline V gives CDR1 DFQATT, CDR2 SNEGSKA (reference sequence). V shed 5 bases and J shed 4 bases, with 9 bases lying between them. The CDR3 consists of 12 residues. The CDR3 loop reads CSASVRYNEQFF. CDR3 DNA: TGCAGTGCTTCGGTCCGGTACAATGAGCAGTTCTTC.

This clonotype turned up a few times. The rearrangement links TRBV5-1 to TRBJ2-3, with a tentative D call TRBD1 (7 bases). The CDR3 is made up of 14 amino acids. Germline CDR1 and CDR2: SGHRS and YFSETQ. Trimming shortened V by 4 bases and J by 4 bases, and 13 bases separated the two germline ends. CDR3 sequence (DNA): TGCGCCAGCAGCCTTGACAGGGAGGCAGATACGCAGTATTTT. Residues: CASSLDREADTQYF.